This TCR beta chain was retrieved from a study of blood T cells in healthy people across ages. Study in general: The capture of about one barcoded beta molecule per two T cells was achieved by template switching. Study-wide points: Naive CD4+ cell counts and diversity both ran higher in long-lived than in aged donors. Unsorted PBMC material precluded a definitive naive versus antigen-experienced comparison.

With respect to this clonotype: Its specificity is unknown.

Primed by a sample-barcoded 5' primer and a J-beta primer mix, a second PCR proceeded for about 7 to 11 cycles. Researchers report that each sample yielded at least 2.5 million CDR3-containing paired-end reads. MiXCR was run by TCRdb on the 5' RACE reads, yielding one entry per CDR3 protein. Found here are 650,000 to 800,000 distinct CDR3 sequences, 40% to 50% of them singletons; the top ten hold under 20%. The J segment lost 6 bases and the V segment lost 6 bases, leaving 5 bases of the junction unmatched. Germline V gives CDR1 MNHEY, CDR2 SMNVEV (reference sequence). The CDR3 runs 14 residues. Sequenced material: blood. This rearrangement joins TRBV27 to TRBJ2-3; 11 bases align to TRBD2. This receptor was taken from a man in his sixties in good health. As DNA, the CDR3 is TGTGCCAGCAGCGTAGCGGGGGGGGACGATACGCAGTATTTT. It specifies CASSVAGGDDTQYF.